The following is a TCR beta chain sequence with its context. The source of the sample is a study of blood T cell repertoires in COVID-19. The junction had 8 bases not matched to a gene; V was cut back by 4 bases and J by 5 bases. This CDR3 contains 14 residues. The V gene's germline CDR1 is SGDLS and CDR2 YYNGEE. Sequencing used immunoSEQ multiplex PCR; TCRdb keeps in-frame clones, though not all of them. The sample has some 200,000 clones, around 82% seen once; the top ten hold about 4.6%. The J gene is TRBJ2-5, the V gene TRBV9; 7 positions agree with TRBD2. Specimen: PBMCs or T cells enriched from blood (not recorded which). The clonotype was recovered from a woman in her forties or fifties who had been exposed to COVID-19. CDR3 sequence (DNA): TGTGCCAGCAGCCCGGGGGGTTCCTCGGAGACCCAGTACTTC. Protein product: CASSPGGSSETQYF.